This T cell receptor beta chain was found in a study of blood T cell repertoires in COVID-19. In the study overall: The United States, Italy and Spain provided the acute and convalescent COVID-19 samples. T cells, B-cell-depleted T cells, or PBMCs provided the cDNA or gDNA that served as material.

Germline V gives CDR1 SGHAT, CDR2 FQNNGV. The CDR3 contains 13 residues. Trimming removed 5 bases at V and 8 bases at J, with 15 bases between. Per the authors' pipeline: Reference gene primer amplification yielded estimated nucleated cell counts. The table came from immunoSEQ multiplex PCR; TCRdb's copy has only in-frame clones and leaves some out. The V and J calls and clone size come from that table; D and trimming were worked out from the DNA. The table lists 85,000 to 120,000 clones, 91% of them singletons. V gene TRBV11-2 combines with J gene TRBJ1-2; a possible D gene is TRBD1 (6 bases). Input material: peripheral blood. The sequence was collected from a man between 18 and 35 years old with acute or convalescent COVID-19. CDR3 nucleotides: TGTGCCAGCAGCCTCTCGGGGGGCGTGGGCTACACCTTC. Encoded protein: CASSLSGGVGYTF.